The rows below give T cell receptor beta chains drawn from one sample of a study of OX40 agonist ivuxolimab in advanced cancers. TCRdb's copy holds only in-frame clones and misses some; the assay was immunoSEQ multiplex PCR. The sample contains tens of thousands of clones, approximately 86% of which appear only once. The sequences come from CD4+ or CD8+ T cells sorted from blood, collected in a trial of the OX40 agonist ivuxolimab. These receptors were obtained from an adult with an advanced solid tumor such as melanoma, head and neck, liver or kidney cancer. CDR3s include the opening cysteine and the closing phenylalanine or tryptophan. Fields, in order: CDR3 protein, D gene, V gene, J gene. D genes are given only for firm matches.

CASSPGQGNQPQHF,TRBD1,TRBV5-5,TRBJ1-5
CASSTPGPASEAFF,NA,TRBV13,TRBJ1-1
CASSLIGSPNQETQYF,NA,TRBV19,TRBJ2-5
CASRPDLGGYTF,NA,TRBV2,TRBJ1-2
CSVELSASLEAFF,NA,TRBV29-1,TRBJ1-1
CASNPGTGGDYEQYF,TRBD1,TRBV19,TRBJ2-7
CASSAMQGGDGYTF,TRBD1,TRBV2,TRBJ1-2
CASSSRGLSTEAFF,TRBD1,TRBV7-2,TRBJ1-1
CASRLAGGYNEQFF,TRBD2,TRBV28,TRBJ2-1
CASSDPQDRGDYEQYF,TRBD1,TRBV6-1,TRBJ2-7